What follows are 14 T cell receptor beta chains derived from one specimen sequenced in a study of naive and memory T cell subsets. The beta constant-region primer was an equimolar mix of two oligonucleotides covering TRBC1 and TRBC2. TCRdb passed the UMI-ligation and nested PCR reads through MiXCR, listing each CDR3 protein once. Of tens of thousands of distinct CDR3 sequences detected, about an eighth appear once; the ten largest clones hold roughly a fifth. Sequenced: effector memory CD4+ T cells from blood. Stated subset: effector memory, CD45RA- CD27-. The receptors here all came from a human donor in good health.

This clonotype was counted many times. The chain joins TRBV20-1 to TRBJ2-3, with D perhaps TRBD2 (5 bases). Between the trimmed V and J ends, which lost 6 bases and 9 bases, there was a span of 19 bases. The CDR3 is made up of 13 amino acids. Germline CDR1 DFQATT, CDR2 SNEGSKA (reference sequence). This chain's CDR3 is CSADPRGTSTQYF. The CDR3 DNA sequence: TGCAGTGCCGACCCCCGGGGTACGAGCACGCAGTATTTT.

This clonotype was recorded at least ten times. V usage is TRBV18 and J usage is TRBJ2-7; the match to TRBD1 covers 7 bases. The germline V gene encodes CDR1 KGHSH and CDR2 LQKENI. Germline trimming cut 3 bases from V and 5 bases from J; bases unmatched to any gene: 7. This CDR3 contains 14 residues. The CDR3 nucleotides are TGTGCCAGCTCACCTCTCTCGACAGGGCACGAGCAGTACTTC. Translating gives CASSPLSTGHEQYF.

This clonotype turned up a few times. The chain couples TRBV11-2 to TRBJ2-2; weak D call: TRBD1 (6 bases). CDR3 size: 14 residues. Germline CDR1 is SGHAT and CDR2 is FQNNGV. Trimming removed 4 bases from V and 3 bases from J, with 9 bases in between. The CDR3 DNA sequence: TGTGCCAGCAGCTCAAACAGGGACACCGGGGAGCTGTTTTTT. Translation gives CASSSNRDTGELFF. Full variable domain (outside the CDR3, taken from reference TRBV11-2 and TRBJ2-2): EAGVAQSPRYKIIEKRQSVAFWCNPISGHATLYWYQQILGQGPKLLIQFQNNGVVDDSQLPKDRFSAERLKGVDSTLKIQPAKLEDSAVYLCASSSNRDTGELFFGEGSRLTVL.

A few counts support this clonotype. The chain joins TRBV19 to TRBJ2-1, with 8 bases that match TRBD2. The germline V gene encodes CDR1 LNHDA and CDR2 SQIVND (reference sequence). V lost 5 bases and J lost 4; bases outside the gene matches: 4. The CDR3 is made up of 14 amino acids. The CDR3 sequence: CASSLLAAYNEQFF. In DNA, the CDR3 is TGTGCCAGTAGTTTACTAGCGGCGTACAATGAGCAGTTCTTC. Using reference TRBV19 and TRBJ2-1 for the parts outside the CDR3, the full variable domain is DGGITQSPKYLFRKEGQNVTLSCEQNLNHDAMYWYRQDPGQGLRLIYYSQIVNDFQKGDIAEGYSVSREKKESFPLTVTSAQKNPTAFYLCASSLLAAYNEQFFGPGTRLTVL.

This clonotype came up many times. The rearrangement uses TRBV10-3 and TRBJ1-3, with TRBD1 matching over 7 bases. There are 16 residues in the CDR3. V shed 3 bases, J shed 4 bases, and the junction held 9 bases outside the gene matches. Germline CDR1 is ENHRY and CDR2 is SYGVKD. CDR3 region: CAISDGVGGYGNTIYF. CDR3 bases: TGTGCCATCAGTGACGGGGTAGGGGGCTACGGAAACACCATATATTTT.

This clonotype was counted only a few times. The chain carries TRBV10-3 and TRBJ2-3; 14 bases match TRBD2. V lost 11 bases, J lost 3 bases, and 4 bases stayed unmatched. This CDR3 is 14 amino acids long. Germline values: CDR1 ENHRY, CDR2 SYGVKD. This CDR3 is CASGLAGVTDTQYF. CDR3 DNA: TGTGCCTCGGGACTAGCGGGAGTTACAGATACGCAGTATTTT.

The sample holds a few counts of this clonotype. This chain links TRBV3-1 with TRBJ2-1; 11 positions agree with TRBD2. Germline values: CDR1 LGHDT, CDR2 YNNKEL (reference sequence). V gave up 5 bases and J gave up 4 bases; unmatched junction bases: 7. The length of the CDR3 is 16 residues. The DNA of the CDR3 is TGTGCCAGCAGCGCCGGGACTAGCGGTCGGTACAATGAGCAGTTCTTC. This encodes CASSAGTSGRYNEQFF.

The chain uses TRBV7-8 and TRBJ2-7; 8 bases match TRBD2. Germline V gene sequence: CDR1 SGHVS, CDR2 FQNEAQ. Trimming took 5 bases from V and 1 from J; bases not matched to a gene: 4. The CDR3 spans 14 residues. The CDR3 DNA sequence: TGTGCCAGCAGCAGTAGCGGGACGTCCTACGAGCAGTACTTC. This codes for CASSSSGTSYEQYF. Full variable domain (rest looked up from reference TRBV7-8 and TRBJ2-7): GAGVSQSPRYKVAKRGQDVALRCDPISGHVSLFWYQQALGQGPEFLTYFQNEAQLDKSGLPSDRFFAERPEGSVSTLKIQRTQQEDSAVYLCASSSSGTSYEQYFGPGTRLTVT.

This clonotype was recorded a few times. The V call is TRBV5-4, the J call TRBJ2-2; D might be TRBD2 (6 bases). The CDR3 spans 14 residues. Germline CDR1 is SGHNT and CDR2 is YYREEE (reference sequence). V gave up 0 bases and J gave up 6 bases, with 9 bases separating them. CDR3 nucleotide sequence: TGTGCCAGCAGCTTGGGGGGGGAAGCCGGGGAGCTGTTTTTT. This translates into CASSLGGEAGELFF.

This clonotype was recorded at least ten times. V is TRBV6-5 and J is TRBJ2-1; 10 bases map to TRBD2. The CDR3 runs 15 residues. The germline V gene encodes CDR1 MNHEY and CDR2 SVGAGI. The J segment lost 4 bases and the V segment lost 5 bases, leaving 5 bases of the junction unmatched. The CDR3 coding sequence is TGTGCCAGCAGTCGGACTAGCGGAGCATACAATGAGCAGTTCTTC. Translating it yields CASSRTSGAYNEQFF.

This clonotype was seen more than once but under ten times. The chain is built from TRBV5-1 and TRBJ2-1; weak D call: TRBD1 (7 bases). CDR3 length equals 14 residues. Trimming cost V 0 bases and J 5 bases, with 9 bases left between them. CDR1 and CDR2 from the germline V gene are SGHRS and YFSETQ. The CDR3 sequence is CASSLGRGDNEQFF. The CDR3 nucleotides read TGCGCCAGCAGCTTGGGCAGGGGGGACAATGAGCAGTTCTTC.

This clonotype was found many times. The genes are TRBV5-6 and TRBJ2-6, with D uncertain. Germline-derived CDR1 and CDR2 are SGHDT and YYEEEE. Trimming stripped 4 bases from V and 4 bases from J, with 9 bases between. The CDR3 extends over 14 amino acids. Here the CDR3 DNA reads TGTGCCAGCAGCGTTATAGGGGGGGCCAACGTCCTGACTTTC. It specifies CASSVIGGANVLTF.

This clonotype is classed as medium-sized. The chain is built from TRBV2 and TRBJ2-3, with 7 nucleotides matching TRBD2. V gave up 4 bases and J gave up 1 base; unmatched junction bases: 5. The CDR3 spans 15 residues. Per the germline V gene, CDR1 is SNHLY and CDR2 is FYNNEI. CDR3 DNA sequence: TGTGCCAGCAGTGGTGGCGGGAGAGGCACAGATACGCAGTATTTT. Translation: CASSGGGRGTDTQYF.

This clonotype is termed medium-sized. The CDR3 spells CASSPVYGMPDGYTF. CDR3 nucleotide sequence: TGTGCCAGCAGCCCAGTATACGGCATGCCCGATGGCTACACCTTC. V usage is TRBV7-2 and J usage is TRBJ1-2; no clear D. The V end lost 5 bases, the J end lost 6 bases, and 19 bases lay between the germline ends. The length of the CDR3 is 15 residues. Germline values: CDR1 SGHTA, CDR2 FQGNSA.